The 12 T cell receptor beta chains given below trace back to one sample, sequenced in a study of monozygotic twins with inflammatory bowel disease. No DNA is given; TCRdb re-called the 5' RACE reads and lists each CDR3 protein once. The sample yields hundreds of thousands of distinct CDR3 sequences, of which the top ten take up 5.6%. The sample consisted of blood. The source of these receptors is a human donor with ulcerative colitis or Crohn's disease, or a healthy co-twin of an affected twin (not recorded which).

The J gene is TRBJ2-7, the V gene TRBV6-2 or TRBV6-3; TCRdb designates TRBD2, a call that cannot be tested without DNA. This CDR3 has 13 residues. The germline gives CDR1 MNHEY, CDR2 SVGEGT. CDR3 loop: CASTRVPSYEQYF.

The chain combines TRBV7-2 with TRBJ2-7; TCRdb names TRBD1, which stays unverified in the absence of DNA. In germline, CDR1 is SGHTA, CDR2 FQGNSA. This CDR3 spans 16 amino acids. The CDR3 loop is CASSAVWTVSLYEQYF.

The rearrangement links TRBV5-1 to TRBJ2-5; TCRdb outputs TRBD1, but without DNA this stays unchecked. CDR1 is SGHRS and CDR2 is YFSETQ in the germline V gene. The CDR3 spans 12 residues. CDR3 protein: CASSGVAETQYF.

The V call is TRBV28, the J call TRBJ2-7; TCRdb proposes TRBD1, but this gene call is untestable without DNA. The CDR3 covers 14 residues. Germline V CDR1 and CDR2: MDHEN, SYDVKM. The CDR3: CASRLPLTGAEQYF.

The gene calls are TRBV5-5 and TRBJ1-1. The germline gives CDR1 SGHKS, CDR2 YYEKEE (reference sequence). The CDR3 runs to 13 residues. CDR3 in amino acids: CASSFNTQTEAFF.

The chain carries TRBV29-1 and TRBJ2-3; no DNA is available, so the TRBD1 call from TCRdb remains unchecked. The CDR3 extends over 15 amino acids. The germline V gene has CDR1 SQVTM and CDR2 ANQGSEA. CDR3 sequence reads: CSVATGAKYTDTQYF.

V gene TRBV6-1 combines with J gene TRBJ2-1; the TCRdb D gene call, TRBD2, has no DNA to confirm it. The CDR3 is made up of 16 amino acids. Per the germline V gene, CDR1 is MNHNS and CDR2 is SASEGT. The CDR3 sequence: CASRQTSGRSYNEQFF.

V and J are TRBV27 and TRBJ1-1; TCRdb's assignment of TRBD1 cannot be checked, as there is no DNA. Germline CDR1 is MNHEY and CDR2 is SMNVEV (reference sequence). The CDR3 length is 13 residues. The CDR3 here is CASSLDRWTEAFF.

This chain links TRBV5-1 with TRBJ1-2; TCRdb's assignment of TRBD1 cannot be checked, as there is no DNA. Germline assignment: CDR1 SGHRS and CDR2 YFSETQ. This CDR3 is 14 amino acids long. The CDR3 loop is CASSSGPPVPGYTF.

This rearrangement joins TRBV10-3 to TRBJ2-2; TCRdb outputs TRBD1, but without DNA this stays unchecked. This CDR3 spans 14 amino acids. Germline V gene lookup returns CDR1 ENHRY and CDR2 SYGVKD. The CDR3 spells CAISKTEGAGELFF.

The V call is TRBV4-2, the J call TRBJ2-1; TCRdb designates TRBD2, a call that cannot be tested without DNA. The germline gives CDR1 LGHNA, CDR2 YNFKEQ. The CDR3 runs 15 residues. This chain's CDR3 is CASSQDAPTYNEQFF.

The chain is built from TRBV2 and TRBJ2-2; as DNA is missing, the TRBD1 call by TCRdb cannot be tested. The CDR3 sequence is 16 residues long. Germline CDR1 is SNHLY and CDR2 is FYNNEI. CDR3 protein: CASSSTGTGRQGELFF.